This paragraph covers one T cell receptor (beta chain) sequence. Its target is unknown. The CDR3 is 18 residues long. Germline assignment: CDR1 MNHGY and CDR2 SVAAGI. V was clipped by 4 bases and J by 4 bases; unmatched bases: 10. This sample stems from a study of cytomegalovirus exposure and HLA in healthy donors. Study information: Earlier results showed roughly 120 million unique TCR beta sequences derived from roughly 180 million T cells. Overall study results and limits: HLA allele associations emerged for around 15,000 TCR beta sequences in a later analysis, at 0.05 false discovery rate. Upon later analysis, TCR association rates were observed to vary by HLA locus, being highest for DRB1 and lowest for HLA-C. Most CMV-associated TCR beta chains appeared HLA-restricted in a later analysis.

The PCR made use of 60 Vbeta and 13 Jbeta primers. Repertoires were generated with immunoSEQ multiplex PCR, while TCRdb's copy carries only in-frame clones and drops some. The sample shows about 160,000 clones, around 82% of them seen only once. Sequences were obtained from PBMCs. The V gene is TRBV6-9, the J gene TRBJ2-5; 15 nucleotides align to TRBD2. The source of this sequence is a man under 40 in good health and CMV-seronegative. The CDR3 region has the DNA TGTGCCAGCAGTTGCTGGACTAGCGGGGGGGCTAGAGGAGAGACCCAGTACTTC. Residues: CASSCWTSGGARGETQYF.